One sample yielded the 3 T cell receptor beta chains listed below, sequenced in a study of shared clonotypes between healthy human individuals. Sequencing was performed with immunoSEQ multiplex PCR; in TCRdb, only in-frame clones are kept and a portion is missing. The sample includes around 99,000 clones, 68% of them seen just once. Sequences were obtained from memory CD8+ T cells sorted from blood. This sample's subset: CD45RO+ cells pooled with CCR7-negative TemRA cells. These receptors were taken from a man aged 25-45 years in good health.

This chain links TRBV7-3 with TRBJ2-7; 10 bases are shared with TRBD1. There are 15 residues in the CDR3. CDR1 is SGHTA, CDR2 FQGTGA, per germline. The ends lost 5 bases at V and 4 bases at J; junction bases unmatched: 8. This CDR3 is CASSPGTGDGYEQYF. Written as DNA, the CDR3 is TGTGCCAGCAGCCCCGGGACAGGGGACGGTTACGAGCAGTACTTC.

This clone appeared a few times. This chain links TRBV6-5 with TRBJ2-7; D possibly corresponds to TRBD2 (6 bases). CDR1 is MNHEY and CDR2 is SVGAGI in the germline V gene. Between the trimmed V and J ends, which lost 10 bases and 3 bases, there was a span of 13 bases. This CDR3 region has 12 residues. Here the CDR3 reads CATRGGNYEQYF. The CDR3 DNA reads TGTGCCACACGGGGCGGGAACTACGAGCAGTACTTC.

The rearrangement joins TRBV6-1 to TRBJ2-7; TRBD1 is a possible D gene (5 bases). The CDR3 consists of 14 residues. Per germline, CDR1 MNHNS and CDR2 SASEGT. V lost 0 bases and J 2 bases, leaving 8 bases between the germline ends. Here the CDR3 DNA reads TGTGCCAGCAGTGAAGCAGGGGCCCCCTACGAGCAGTACTTC. This gives the protein CASSEAGAPYEQYF.